This T cell receptor (beta chain) appears in the sequencing data of a study of T cell responses to AZD1222 COVID-19 vaccine. Study results and limitations: Donors were mostly white British, more females; clonal diversity possibly underestimated. CD4 TCRs covered the whole spike, strongest at regions 160-218 and 743-854. Only after the peak T cell response were repertoires sampled.

The CDR3 is made up of 14 amino acids. In germline, CDR1 is SGHAT, CDR2 FQNNGV. V lost 5 bases, J lost 1 base, and 11 bases lay in between. Profiling relied on immunoSEQ multiplex PCR, and the TCRdb table lists in-frame clones only, not all of them. The sample shows over 120,000 clones, 88% of them seen only once. Comment on this clone: The target antigen is unknown.

This receptor was taken from an adult who received the MenACWY meningococcal vaccine as a control. The V gene is TRBV11-2, the J gene TRBJ1-1; no clear D gene. This material consisted of peripheral blood, taken 28 days after the second dose of the MenACWY control vaccine. CDR3: CASSRNAGNTEAFF. The CDR3 DNA sequence: TGTGCCAGCAGCCGAAACGCCGGGAACACTGAAGCTTTCTTT.